This is a list of T cell receptor beta chains from one sample in a study of OX40 agonist ivuxolimab in advanced cancers. Produced via immunoSEQ multiplex PCR; TCRdb's table is partial and in-frame only. The sample includes some 95,000 clones, about 85% of them seen just once. This material consisted of CD4+ or CD8+ T cells sorted from blood, taken in a trial of the OX40 agonist ivuxolimab. These receptor sequences come from an adult with an advanced solid tumor such as melanoma, head and neck, liver or kidney cancer. CDR3s include the opening cysteine and the closing phenylalanine or tryptophan. A D gene is named only where the DNA matches it firmly. Rows may omit the clone size; those that give it use once, few, many or a size class.

TRBJ2-5 . . TRBV30 CAWNPFGGPPHF TGTGCCTGGAATCCTTTCGGGGGCCCACCTCACTTC
TRBJ1-5 . TRBD1 TRBV15 CATSRDPAGGYNQPQHF TGTGCCACCAGCAGAGATCCGGCAGGGGGTTACAATCAGCCCCAGCATTTT
TRBJ2-2 . TRBD2 TRBV28 CASSSKSGSGELFF TGTGCCAGCAGCTCAAAAAGCGGGAGCGGGGAGCTGTTTTTT
TRBJ2-3 . TRBD2 TRBV11-2 CASSSTLAGGIAQYF TGTGCCAGCAGCTCCACACTAGCGGGGGGCATCGCACAATATTTT
TRBJ2-3 once . TRBV28 CASSLVSYDTQYF TGTGCCAGCAGCCTCGTTAGTTATGATACGCAGTATTTT
TRBJ2-5 . TRBD1 TRBV9 CASSVAGTGGEETQYF TGTGCCAGCAGCGTAGCGGGGACAGGGGGGGAAGAGACCCAGTACTTC
TRBJ2-2 . . TRBV5-8 CASSRVVLDTGELFF TGTGCCAGCAGCCGGGTGGTTTTGGACACCGGGGAGCTGTTTTTT
TRBJ2-1 . . TRBV7-7 CASSRTGDHEQFF TGTGCTAGCAGCCGAACAGGAGACCATGAGCAGTTCTTC
TRBJ1-1 . . TRBV18 CASSPGGRTEAFF TGTGCCAGCTCCCCCGGGGGCAGAACTGAAGCTTTCTTT
TRBJ2-7 . . TRBV4-2 CASSQGEGESYEQYF TGTGCCAGCAGCCAAGGAGAAGGGGAATCCTACGAGCAGTACTTC
TRBJ1-1 . . TRBV30 CAWNRATEAFF TGTGCCTGGAACAGGGCCACTGAAGCTTTCTTT
TRBJ1-1 . . TRBV2 CASSEKLWGNTEAFF TGTGCCAGCAGTGAAAAGTTATGGGGGAACACTGAAGCTTTCTTT
TRBJ2-3 . . TRBV11-1 CASSPSRYGTDTQYF TGTGCCAGCAGCCCAAGTAGGTACGGCACAGATACGCAGTATTTT
TRBJ1-4 few TRBD1 TRBV7-2 CASSATGTGDEKLFF TGTGCCAGCAGCGCGACCGGGACAGGGGATGAAAAACTGTTTTTT
TRBJ1-2 . . TRBV19 CASSAKGVSNYGYTF TGTGCCAGTAGTGCAAAAGGGGTTTCTAACTATGGCTACACCTTC